This passage covers 30 T cell receptor beta chains from one sample sequenced in a study of control samples from healthy donors and cancer patients. The method was immunoSEQ multiplex PCR; TCRdb's version includes in-frame clones alone and lacks a portion of them. This table has about 150,000 clones, just under 95% appearing once. Sequencing was carried out using blood. All receptors derive from a man aged 35 to 55 in good health.

The chain combines TRBV9 with TRBJ1-4; D not certain. The V and J ends lost 6 bases and 0 bases respectively, with 15 bases between them. Per the germline V gene, CDR1 is SGDLS and CDR2 is YYNGEE. The CDR3 has 16 amino acids. The CDR3 loop is CASNKGFGATNEKLFF. The CDR3 region has the DNA TGTGCCAGCAACAAAGGCTTCGGTGCAACTAATGAAAAACTGTTTTTT.

The chain links TRBV19 to TRBJ2-1; D remains unclear. The germline gives CDR1 LNHDA, CDR2 SQIVND (reference sequence). The CDR3 runs 15 residues. With 1 base removed from V and 8 bases from J, the gap between germline ends came to 15 bases. The CDR3 region is CASSIGSYLGYEQFF. In DNA, the CDR3 is TGTGCCAGTAGTATAGGGAGTTACTTAGGGTATGAGCAGTTCTTC.

This chain joins TRBV18 and TRBJ1-2; no definite D call. V lost 6 bases and J lost 8, with 16 bases in between. The CDR3 consists of 13 residues. The germline V gene has CDR1 KGHSH and CDR2 LQKENI. The CDR3 protein is CASSGLREGGYTF. Written as DNA, the CDR3 is TGTGCCAGCTCCGGACTGAGGGAAGGGGGCTACACCTTC.

The rearrangement joins TRBV5-6 to TRBJ2-2; either TRBD1 or TRBD2 may supply D (5 bases each). V was trimmed by 3 bases and J by 6 bases, leaving 15 bases between them. The CDR3 length is 15 residues. Germline-derived CDR1 and CDR2 are SGHDT and YYEEEE. CDR3 nucleotide sequence: TGTGCCAGCAGCTCCCTGGGGGTTGGAGCCGGGGAGCTGTTTTTT. Encoded protein: CASSSLGVGAGELFF.

The rearrangement joins TRBV2 to TRBJ1-1; TRBD1 matches at 7 bases. This CDR3 region has 14 residues. Germline V gene lookup returns CDR1 SNHLY and CDR2 FYNNEI. V lost 6 bases to trimming and J lost 1 base; unmatched junction nucleotides: 5. CDR3 coding DNA: TGTGCCAGCAGGGGAAGACAGGGGAACACTGAAGCTTTCTTT. It is translated as CASRGRQGNTEAFF.

This clone was seen only a few times. This rearrangement joins TRBV5-1 to TRBJ1-5; D is undetermined. Germline assignment: CDR1 SGHRS and CDR2 YFSETQ. With 0 bases removed from V and 0 bases from J, the gap between germline ends came to 13 bases. The CDR3 consists of 17 residues. The CDR3 is CASSLAAGSHSNQPQHF. The CDR3 nucleotides are TGCGCCAGCAGCTTGGCCGCGGGCAGCCATAGCAATCAGCCCCAGCATTTT.

The J gene is TRBJ2-1, the V gene TRBV5-4; 10 bases line up with TRBD1. J gave up 6 bases and V 3 bases, and 3 bases lay outside the gene matches. This CDR3 has 14 residues. Germline loops: CDR1 SGHNT, CDR2 YYREEE (reference sequence). CDR3 in DNA: TGTGCCAGCAGCTCCGGGACAGGGGTCAATGAGCAGTTCTTC. It codes for CASSSGTGVNEQFF.

V is TRBV13 and J is TRBJ2-7, with no clear D. Germline V lookup: CDR1 PRHDT, CDR2 FYEKMQ (reference sequence). The length of the CDR3 is 16 residues. Trimming left V 0 bases short and J 0 bases short, with 12 bases between. CDR3 nucleotides: TGTGCCAGCAGCTTAGGCCCGTTTTGGAGCTCCTACGAGCAGTACTTC. Its protein is CASSLGPFWSSYEQYF.

The chain links TRBV5-1 to TRBJ2-7; TRBD1 agrees at 9 bases. This CDR3 region has 15 residues. V shed 4 bases and J 6 bases; nucleotides not matched to a gene: 11. Germline CDR1 reads SGHRS; CDR2 reads YFSETQ. For the CDR3, the DNA is TGCGCCAGCAGCACCCTACAGGGGGCGGCCTTCGAGCAGTACTTC. Residues: CASSTLQGAAFEQYF.

The chain couples TRBV2 to TRBJ1-1; 12 bases are shared with TRBD1. CDR1 is SNHLY, CDR2 FYNNEI, per germline. V was pared by 6 bases and J by 4 bases, with 6 bases of the junction left unmatched. The CDR3 sequence is 15 residues long. CDR3 residues: CASRKGQGAGTEAFF. The CDR3, as DNA: TGTGCCAGCAGGAAGGGACAGGGGGCGGGCACTGAAGCTTTCTTT.

This clone was counted once. The gene calls are TRBV2 and TRBJ1-2, with a tentative D call TRBD1 (5 bases). Germline-derived CDR1 and CDR2 are SNHLY and FYNNEI. Trimming left V 8 bases short and J 2 bases short, with 12 bases between. The CDR3 length is 13 residues. The CDR3 spells CASGDGLNYGYTF. Here the CDR3 DNA reads TGTGCCAGCGGGGACGGTCTCAACTATGGCTACACCTTC. Full variable domain (outside the CDR3, taken from reference TRBV2 and TRBJ1-2): EPEVTQTPSHQVTQMGQEVILRCVPISNHLYFYWYRQILGQKVEFLVSFYNNEISEKSEIFDDQFSVERPDGSNFTLKIRSTKLEDSAMYFCASGDGLNYGYTFGSGTRLTVV.

The rearrangement uses TRBV6-5 and TRBJ1-1; D ambiguous. The V gene's germline CDR1 is MNHEY and CDR2 SVGAGI. This CDR3 is 14 amino acids long. Trimming left V 4 bases short and J 4 bases short, with 13 bases between. As DNA, the CDR3 is TGTGCCAGCAGTTCCATCCAGACGGGCACTGAAGCTTTCTTT. Translated, it gives CASSSIQTGTEAFF.

The chain has TRBV5-5 and TRBJ2-1; TRBD1 aligns across 10 bases. The CDR3 has 15 amino acids. Per the germline V gene, CDR1 is SGHKS and CDR2 is YYEKEE (reference sequence). The V and J ends lost 7 bases and 8 bases, in that order; junction bases with no gene match: 12. This CDR3 is CASGTGTGAFDEQFF. The CDR3 coding sequence is TGTGCCAGCGGGACCGGGACAGGGGCCTTCGATGAGCAGTTCTTC.

The chain employs TRBV7-6 and TRBJ2-3; unclear D gene. V was shortened by 5 bases and J by 0 bases, with 6 bases between the two germline ends. In germline, CDR1 is SGHVS, CDR2 FNYEAQ. This CDR3 is built from 13 residues. The CDR3 DNA is TGTGCCAGCAGCCCGTTGAGCACAGATACGCAGTATTTT. It translates to CASSPLSTDTQYF.

J is TRBJ1-5 and V is TRBV7-2, with D unclear. V lost 1 base and J 7 bases, leaving 14 bases between the germline ends. Germline CDR1 is SGHTA and CDR2 is FQGNSA. This CDR3 comprises 15 residues. This chain's CDR3 is CASSLDGGKQQPQHF. The CDR3 DNA sequence: TGTGCCAGCAGCTTAGACGGCGGAAAGCAGCAGCCCCAGCATTTT.

This chain joins TRBV19 and TRBJ1-2; no definite D call. The CDR3 is 13 amino acids. Germline CDR1 is LNHDA and CDR2 is SQIVND (reference sequence). Trimming took 3 bases from V and 6 from J, leaving 11 bases between them. The DNA for the CDR3 is TGTGCCAGTAGTATGCTCCGGGTCGATGGCTACACCTTC. It specifies CASSMLRVDGYTF. Supplemented by reference TRBV19 and TRBJ1-2, the full variable domain reads DGGITQSPKYLFRKEGQNVTLSCEQNLNHDAMYWYRQDPGQGLRLIYYSQIVNDFQKGDIAEGYSVSREKKESFPLTVTSAQKNPTAFYLCASSMLRVDGYTFGSGTRLTVV.

The chain has TRBV5-6 and TRBJ2-1; maybe TRBD1 (6 bases). This CDR3 comprises 15 residues. CDR1 and CDR2 (germline): SGHDT, YYEEEE. V lost 2 bases to trimming and J lost 6 bases, with 15 bases between them. CDR3 residues: CASSFSQGPLNEQFF. CDR3 DNA: TGTGCCAGCAGCTTCTCACAGGGACCGCTCAATGAGCAGTTCTTC.

This rearrangement joins TRBV13 to TRBJ2-2; possible D gene TRBD2, 5 bases. Germline V gene sequence: CDR1 PRHDT, CDR2 FYEKMQ (reference sequence). The CDR3 is 16 residues long. Trimming shortened V by 1 base and J by 0 bases, and 9 bases separated the two germline ends. The CDR3 protein is CASSLESGSNTGELFF. CDR3 nucleotides: TGTGCCAGCAGCTTAGAATCGGGGTCGAACACCGGGGAGCTGTTTTTT. The full variable domain, with the rest looked up from reference TRBV13 and TRBJ2-2, is AAGVIQSPRHLIKEKRETATLKCYPIPRHDTVYWYQQGPGQDPQFLISFYEKMQSDKGSIPDRFSAQQFSDYHSELNMSSLELGDSALYFCASSLESGSNTGELFFGEGSRLTVL.

This clone was found once. The chain joins TRBV27 to TRBJ1-5; possible D gene TRBD1, 5 bases. This CDR3 has 15 amino acids. Trimming took 0 bases from V and 3 from J, leaving 9 bases between them. Germline values: CDR1 MNHEY, CDR2 SMNVEV (reference sequence). The CDR3 reads CASSLSRGLNQPQHF. For the CDR3, the DNA is TGTGCCAGCAGTTTATCACGGGGACTCAATCAGCCCCAGCATTTT.

The chain uses TRBV25-1 and TRBJ1-6; no firm D call. The V and J ends lost 4 bases and 9 bases respectively, with 13 bases between them. Per germline, CDR1 MGHDK and CDR2 SYGVNS. The CDR3 runs to 14 residues. The CDR3 DNA sequence: TGTGCCAGCAGTGGAGAGGGCCGGAGTTCACCCCTCCACTTT. It is translated as CASSGEGRSSPLHF.

The chain couples TRBV5-1 to TRBJ2-7, with D perhaps being TRBD1 or TRBD2 (5 bases each). The germline V and J ends were trimmed by 0 bases and 2 bases, with 12 bases remaining between them. CDR1 and CDR2 (germline): SGHRS, YFSETQ. This CDR3 has 15 residues. DNA of the CDR3: TGCGCCAGCAGCTTGGATAGCAGGGACCCCTACGAGCAGTACTTC. Translating it yields CASSLDSRDPYEQYF.

V and J are TRBV2 and TRBJ2-7; 10 nucleotides agree with TRBD1. The V segment lost 5 bases and the J segment 0 bases; nucleotides outside the gene matches: 7. The CDR3 loop spans 16 amino acids. Per the germline V gene, CDR1 is SNHLY and CDR2 is FYNNEI. CDR3 residues: CASSIRDRGLSYEQYF. In DNA form, the CDR3 reads TGTGCCAGCAGTATCCGAGACAGGGGGCTCTCCTACGAGCAGTACTTC. The variable domain in full, with the rest retrieved from reference TRBV2 and TRBJ2-7, is EPEVTQTPSHQVTQMGQEVILRCVPISNHLYFYWYRQILGQKVEFLVSFYNNEISEKSEIFDDQFSVERPDGSNFTLKIRSTKLEDSAMYFCASSIRDRGLSYEQYFGPGTRLTVT.

The genes are TRBV12-2 and TRBJ2-7; the D call in the table, TRBD1, was not verified against the DNA. TRBV12-2 is an annotated pseudogene. CDR3 size: 15 residues. The chain's CDR3 is CASRLEGTGVHEQYF. The CDR3 nucleotides are TGTGCAAGTCGCTTAGAGGGGACAGGGGTGCACGAGCAGTACTTC.

The chain links TRBV29-1 to TRBJ1-2; D is uncertain. Germline V CDR1 and CDR2: SQVTM, ANQGSEA. The ends were cut back, 4 bases at V and 6 bases at J, with 3 bases in the middle. This CDR3 is built from 9 residues. The CDR3 nucleotides are TGCAGCGTTGGAGATGGCTACACCTTC. It translates to CSVGDGYTF.

The J gene is TRBJ1-6, the V gene TRBV5-6; no firm D call. The V end lost 0 bases, the J end lost 10 bases, and 5 bases lay between the germline ends. The CDR3 spans 12 residues. In germline, CDR1 is SGHDT, CDR2 YYEEEE. For the CDR3, the DNA is TGTGCCAGCAGCTTGGTTGGATCACCCCTCCACTTT. Amino acid sequence: CASSLVGSPLHF.

CDR3 region: CASSQWGRGRLSLINEQFF. In DNA, the CDR3 is TGTGCCAGCAGCCAATGGGGCAGGGGCAGGTTGTCATTAATCAATGAGCAGTTCTTC. The chain links TRBV7-9 to TRBJ2-1; D possibly corresponds to TRBD1 (6 bases). The germline V gene encodes CDR1 SEHNR and CDR2 FQNEAQ (reference sequence). V was shortened by 5 bases and J by 6 bases, with 29 bases between the two germline ends. This CDR3 is built from 19 residues.

The rearrangement uses TRBV5-1 and TRBJ2-6; D perhaps matches TRBD1 (5 bases). Germline CDR1 reads SGHRS; CDR2 reads YFSETQ. The CDR3 runs to 17 residues. V gave up 0 bases and J gave up 2 bases, with 12 bases separating them. CDR3 nucleotides: TGCGCCAGCAGCTTGGGACAGCCGTTGACTGGGGCCAACGTCCTGACTTTC. It is translated as CASSLGQPLTGANVLTF.

This clone occurred a few times. V and J are TRBV28 and TRBJ1-4; no clear D gene. CDR1 is MDHEN, CDR2 SYDVKM, per germline. The CDR3 sequence is 13 residues long. Deletions cut 7 bases from V and 8 bases from J, with 14 bases between. CDR3 in DNA: TGTGCCAGCACCGAAGGGCTGGTAGAAAAACTGTTTTTT. Protein: CASTEGLVEKLFF.

This sequence joins TRBV7-2 and TRBJ2-7, with 10 bases fitting TRBD1. After removal of 3 bases from V and 2 bases from J, the junction contained 7 bases not matched to a gene. CDR3 length: 16 amino acids. Per germline, CDR1 SGHTA and CDR2 FQGNSA. CDR3 bases: TGTGCCAGCAGCTTCCAAGGGACAGGGGCACCCTACGAGCAGTACTTC. Encoded protein: CASSFQGTGAPYEQYF.

The chain recombines TRBV15 with TRBJ2-3; D is uncertain. Trimming took off 0 bases at V and 3 bases at J, with 10 bases between the two ends. CDR1 is LNHNV and CDR2 is YYDKDF in the germline V gene (reference sequence). This CDR3 contains 15 residues. The CDR3 DNA follows: TGTGCCACCAGCAGAGATCGCCAGACAACAGATACGCAGTATTTT. This translates into CATSRDRQTTDTQYF. Together with reference TRBV15 and TRBJ2-3, the CDR3 gives the full variable domain: DAMVIQNPRYQVTQFGKPVTLSCSQTLNHNVMYWYQQKSSQAPKLLFHYYDKDFNNEADTPDNFQSRRPNTSFCFLDIRSPGLGDTAMYLCATSRDRQTTDTQYFGPGTRLTVL.